These 27 T cell receptor beta chains were all obtained from the same sample, sequenced in a study of blood T cell repertoires in COVID-19. Measured with immunoSEQ multiplex PCR; TCRdb has only the in-frame clones, and not every one. The sample has fewer than 90,000 clones, roughly 87% seen once; the top ten hold roughly 15%. The sequenced material came from peripheral blood. These receptors were collected from a male donor with acute or convalescent COVID-19.

This chain connects TRBV6-5 to TRBJ2-1; no definite D call. Germline values: CDR1 MNHEY, CDR2 SVGAGI. Trimming cost V 6 bases and J 0 bases, with 9 bases left between them. CDR3 size: 14 residues. The CDR3 here is CASRQPSSYNEQFF. The CDR3 DNA follows: TGTGCCAGCAGACAACCCAGCTCCTACAATGAGCAGTTCTTC.

The chain has TRBV6-5 and TRBJ1-1; a weak D match, TRBD1 (5 bases). CDR3 size: 14 residues. Trimming cost V 2 bases and J 4 bases, with 11 bases left between them. Germline assignment: CDR1 MNHEY and CDR2 SVGAGI. The CDR3: CASSYSREGTEAFF. The CDR3 DNA is TGTGCCAGCAGTTACAGCAGGGAGGGCACTGAAGCTTTCTTT.

The chain combines TRBV30 with TRBJ2-3; D perhaps matches TRBD1 (6 bases). The V and J ends lost 0 bases and 0 bases respectively, with 10 bases between them. This CDR3 has 15 residues. CDR1 and CDR2 (germline): GTSNPN, SVGIG (reference sequence). The CDR3 loop is CAWSVGGTSTDTQYF. CDR3 in DNA: TGTGCCTGGAGTGTTGGGGGCACTAGCACAGATACGCAGTATTTT.

This chain joins TRBV28 and TRBJ1-2; 7 positions agree with TRBD1. The CDR3 runs to 14 residues. Germline V gives CDR1 MDHEN, CDR2 SYDVKM. The V segment lost 7 bases and the J segment 4 bases; nucleotides outside the gene matches: 9. The CDR3 DNA reads TGTGCCAGCATTACCCGACAGGGTAGCTATGGCTACACCTTC. Amino acid sequence: CASITRQGSYGYTF.

The chain has TRBV15 and TRBJ1-5; 9 bases align to TRBD1. The CDR3 has 14 amino acids. CDR1 is LNHNV, CDR2 YYDKDF, per germline (reference sequence). V lost 4 bases, J lost 8 bases, and 6 bases stayed unmatched. CDR3 coding DNA: TGTGCCACCAGCACCGGGACAGGGATGAAGCCCCAGCATTTT. Its protein product is CATSTGTGMKPQHF.

V is TRBV11-2 and J is TRBJ2-7, with D perhaps TRBD2 (6 bases). The CDR3 has 14 amino acids. Trimming took 7 bases from V and 7 from J, leaving 20 bases between them. Germline CDR1 SGHAT, CDR2 FQNNGV. The chain's CDR3 is CASTLGEVLGEQYF. In nucleotides, the CDR3 is TGTGCCAGCACCTTGGGGGAGGTCTTGGGGGAGCAGTACTTC.

This clone was observed a handful of times. This chain joins TRBV14 and TRBJ1-2; the D is unclear. Germline lookup yields CDR1 SGHDN and CDR2 FVKESK. V was cut by 1 base and J by 3 bases, with 18 bases left in between. This CDR3 comprises 17 residues. The CDR3: CASSQVTGGRRDYGYTF. The CDR3 nucleotides read TGTGCCAGCAGCCAAGTCACGGGTGGGAGACGCGACTATGGCTACACCTTC.

To note about this clone: Other DNA sequences of this sample code for an identical CDR3. The rearrangement uses TRBV28 and TRBJ1-1; weak D call: TRBD1 (6 bases). The germline V gene encodes CDR1 MDHEN and CDR2 SYDVKM. This CDR3 is 14 amino acids long. Trimming left V 2 bases short and J 1 base short, with 8 bases between. CDR3 protein: CASSLGRGNTEAFF. The CDR3 DNA reads TGTGCCAGCAGTTTAGGCAGGGGGAACACTGAAGCTTTCTTT.

This clone has a single count. The chain uses TRBV15 and TRBJ2-1; the D gene is possibly TRBD1 (6 bases). The length of the CDR3 is 15 residues. V lost 1 base to trimming and J lost 1 base, with 8 bases between them. Germline V lookup: CDR1 LNHNV, CDR2 YYDKDF (reference sequence). The CDR3, as DNA: TGTGCCACCAGCAGAGTAGGGGGATCCTACAATGAGCAGTTCTTC. Translating it yields CATSRVGGSYNEQFF.

The rearrangement uses TRBV5-5 and TRBJ2-7; weak D call: TRBD2 (5 bases). This CDR3 region has 16 residues. V shed 1 base and J shed 2 bases, with 16 bases lying between them. The germline CDR1 and CDR2 sequences are SGHKS and YYEKEE (reference sequence). The chain's CDR3 is CASSLSPVRVTYEQYF. CDR3 sequence (DNA): TGTGCCAGCAGCTTGTCCCCCGTGCGGGTAACCTACGAGCAGTACTTC.

The chain employs TRBV21-1 and TRBJ2-3; TRBD2 is taken as the D call from the table, unchecked against the DNA. TRBV21-1 is labeled a pseudogene. The CDR3 is 17 residues long. The CDR3 region has the DNA TGTGCCAGCAGCAAAGGGAGGACTAGCGGGGGGATAGATACGCAGTATTTT. It encodes CASSKGRTSGGIDTQYF.

This rearrangement joins TRBV5-1 to TRBJ2-7; D perhaps matches TRBD1 (5 bases). Per germline, CDR1 SGHRS and CDR2 YFSETQ. The CDR3 has 15 amino acids. V was clipped by 0 bases and J by 2 bases, with 12 bases between them. The CDR3 coding sequence is TGCGCCAGCAGCTTGGGGGGCAGCGAGACCTACGAGCAGTACTTC. This codes for CASSLGGSETYEQYF.

Note on this clone: Other DNA sequences within the sample encode an identical CDR3. The chain links TRBV11-2 to TRBJ2-5; TRBD2 matches at 8 bases. Germline CDR1 and CDR2: SGHAT and FQNNGV. CDR3 size: 14 residues. Trimming took 2 bases from V and 5 from J; bases not matched to a gene: 4. CDR3 nucleotides: TGTGCCAGCAGCTTAAGCGGGGGTGAGGAGACCCAGTACTTC. It specifies CASSLSGGEETQYF.

This clone is a singleton in its sample. V gene TRBV28 combines with J gene TRBJ2-3; TRBD1 matches at 7 bases. V lost 5 bases and J lost 3; bases outside the gene matches: 5. The germline V gene encodes CDR1 MDHEN and CDR2 SYDVKM. The CDR3 covers 14 residues. The CDR3 loop is CASSIGQDTDTQYF. DNA of the CDR3: TGTGCCAGCAGTATTGGACAGGATACAGATACGCAGTATTTT.

The gene calls are TRBV12-3 or TRBV12-4 and TRBJ1-1; D is uncertain. Deletions cut 4 bases from V and 3 bases from J, with 3 bases between. The CDR3 is made up of 11 amino acids. CDR3 bases: TGTGCCAGCAGTTCCTACACTGAAGCTTTCTTT. Protein product: CASSSYTEAFF.

V is TRBV5-4 and J is TRBJ2-2; D perhaps matches TRBD1 (5 bases). The CDR3 is 15 residues long. Germline V gene sequence: CDR1 SGHNT, CDR2 YYREEE (reference sequence). Trimming removed 4 bases from V and 2 bases from J, with 12 bases in between. As DNA, the CDR3 is TGTGCCAGCAGCAAATCAGGGTTTAACACCGGGGAGCTGTTTTTT. As protein: CASSKSGFNTGELFF. The full variable domain, in which reference TRBV5-4 and TRBJ2-2 provide the parts outside the CDR3, is ETGVTQSPTHLIKTRGQQVTLRCSSQSGHNTVSWYQQALGQGPQFIFQYYREEENGRGNFPPRFSGLQFPNYSSELNVNALELDDSALYLCASSKSGFNTGELFFGEGSRLTVL.

The chain links TRBV10-3 to TRBJ2-7, with 10 bases lining up with TRBD1. CDR3 size: 14 residues. Germline lookup yields CDR1 ENHRY and CDR2 SYGVKD. Losses at the gene ends were 3 bases for V and 6 bases for J; bases not matched to a gene: 5. CDR3 coding DNA: TGTGCCATCAGTGAAGGGACAGGGGTGGGCGAGCAGTACTTC. This encodes CAISEGTGVGEQYF.

J is TRBJ2-3 and V is TRBV11-3; 8 positions agree with TRBD1. V shed 4 bases, J shed 4 bases, and the junction held 4 bases outside the gene matches. The CDR3 is 14 residues long. The germline V gene encodes CDR1 SGHNT and CDR2 YENEEA. CDR3 loop: CASSSSGGSDTQYF. As DNA, the CDR3 is TGTGCCAGCAGCTCCTCAGGGGGCTCAGATACGCAGTATTTT.

This clone occurred once. The V call is TRBV28, the J call TRBJ2-5; a weak D match, TRBD1 (6 bases). The length of the CDR3 is 15 residues. Germline assignment: CDR1 MDHEN and CDR2 SYDVKM. V was trimmed by 7 bases and J by 5 bases, leaving 20 bases between them. DNA for the CDR3: TGTGCCAGCACCCCCCAGGGGAGCCTTAGGGAGACCCAGTACTTC. This gives the protein CASTPQGSLRETQYF. Combining the CDR3 with reference TRBV28 and TRBJ2-5 gives the whole variable domain DVKVTQSSRYLVKRTGEKVFLECVQDMDHENMFWYRQDPGLGLRLIYFSYDVKMKEKGDIPEGYSVSREKKERFSLILESASTNQTSMYLCASTPQGSLRETQYFGPGTRLLVL.

This chain uses TRBV7-8 with TRBJ2-1; the D gene is possibly TRBD2 (6 bases). The CDR3 contains 16 residues. Per germline, CDR1 SGHVS and CDR2 FQNEAQ. V was pared by 5 bases and J by 7 bases, with 21 bases between. The DNA of the CDR3 is TGTGCCAGCAGCCGTACCGGGAGTCCCTCTATAAATGAGCAGTTCTTC. Its protein product is CASSRTGSPSINEQFF.

The CDR3 protein is CASSSGTGFTGELFF. In DNA form, the CDR3 reads TGTGCCAGCAGCTCCGGGACAGGCTTCACCGGGGAGCTGTTTTTT. The rearrangement links TRBV5-5 to TRBJ2-2, with TRBD1 matching 8 bases. The length of the CDR3 is 15 residues. Germline values: CDR1 SGHKS, CDR2 YYEKEE (reference sequence). The ends lost 3 bases at V and 4 bases at J; junction bases unmatched: 5.

This clone was seen more than once but under ten times. The chain combines TRBV5-1 with TRBJ1-5; the match to TRBD1 covers 10 bases. This CDR3 comprises 14 residues. Trimming removed 3 bases from V and 5 bases from J; junction bases left unmatched: 2. Germline lookup yields CDR1 SGHRS and CDR2 YFSETQ. The CDR3 loop is CASSSDRGDQPQHF. CDR3 DNA: TGCGCCAGCAGCTCGGACAGGGGGGATCAGCCCCAGCATTTT.

Points on this clone: The same CDR3 also results from other DNA sequences found in this sample. The rearrangement links TRBV12-3 or TRBV12-4 to TRBJ1-6; 7 bases are shared with TRBD1. Germline trimming cut 3 bases from V and 7 bases from J; bases unmatched to any gene: 0. CDR3 length: 13 amino acids. The chain's CDR3 is CASSLTGNSPLHF. The DNA of the CDR3 is TGTGCCAGCAGTTTGACAGGGAATTCACCCCTCCACTTT.

The chain combines TRBV18 with TRBJ2-2; a weak D match, TRBD1 (6 bases). The CDR3 totals 17 residues. The V gene's germline CDR1 is KGHSH and CDR2 LQKENI. V gave up 3 bases and J gave up 1 base, with 15 bases separating them. CDR3 DNA: TGTGCCAGCTCACCGCAACAGGGTACAGGGAACACCGGGGAGCTGTTTTTT. It encodes CASSPQQGTGNTGELFF.

In its sample, this clone was seen a few times. The CDR3 reads CASSQDLKTTVSGNTIYF. The DNA of the CDR3 is TGTGCCAGCAGTCAAGACCTGAAGACCACAGTTTCTGGAAACACCATATATTTT. J is TRBJ1-3 and V is TRBV7-9; no definite D call. The germline V and J ends were trimmed by 6 bases and 1 base, with 22 bases remaining between them. The CDR3 is 18 residues long. Germline CDR1 and CDR2: SEHNR and FQNEAQ (reference sequence).

The chain couples TRBV19 to TRBJ1-6; perhaps TRBD1 as D (5 bases). This CDR3 is 15 amino acids long. Germline CDR1 reads LNHDA; CDR2 reads SQIVND (reference sequence). The V end was cut by 7 bases, the J end by 10 bases, with 20 bases between. The CDR3 spells CASTSNGGGSSPLHF. The CDR3, as DNA: TGTGCCAGTACTTCGAACGGGGGTGGGAGCTCACCCCTCCACTTT.

The rearrangement uses TRBV7-2 and TRBJ1-6; 7 positions agree with TRBD1. J lost 14 bases, V lost 0 bases, and 1 base had no gene match. The CDR3 consists of 12 residues. Germline V CDR1 and CDR2: SGHTA, FQGNSA. The CDR3 region has the DNA TGTGCCAGCAGCTTAGCGCAGGGGGCCCTCCACTTT. Amino acid sequence: CASSLAQGALHF.